These T cell receptor beta chains were read from a single sample in a study of cytomegalovirus exposure and HLA in healthy donors. Profiling relied on immunoSEQ multiplex PCR, and the TCRdb table lists in-frame clones only, not all of them. The sample consists of around 150,000 clones, 55% to 80% of them appearing once. The sample was PBMCs. These receptor sequences come from a young woman in good health and CMV-seropositive. Each CDR3 is given with its conserved first and last residue. The D gene is left open where the match is weak. The size field is filled for only some rows; it gives once, few, many or a size class.

V: TRBV30
J: TRBJ1-2
size: -
D: -
DNA: TGTGCCTGGAGCCGGGGGGCGGGTGGCTATGGCTACACCTTC
CDR3: CAWSRGAGGYGYTF

V: TRBV27
J: TRBJ1-4
size: -
D: -
DNA: TGTGCCAGCAGTTTATCTTTCAGTGAAAAACTGTTTTTT
CDR3: CASSLSFSEKLFF

V: TRBV7-9
J: TRBJ1-1
size: -
D: TRBD1
DNA: TGTGCCAGCAGCCCAGACAGGGGGCGAGCTTTCTTT
CDR3: CASSPDRGRAFF

V: TRBV19
J: TRBJ1-1
size: few
D: -
DNA: TGTGCCAGCCACTACAGGGTCCAGAACACTGAAGCTTTCTTT
CDR3: CASHYRVQNTEAFF

V: TRBV25-1
J: TRBJ1-3
size: -
D: -
DNA: TGTGCCAGCAGTCTCTCAGGGGCGGGCGCTGGAAACACCATATATTTT
CDR3: CASSLSGAGAGNTIYF

V: TRBV7-3
J: TRBJ1-1
size: -
D: -
DNA: TGTGCCAGCAGCTTAACTAGAAACACTGAAGCTTTCTTT
CDR3: CASSLTRNTEAFF

V: TRBV12-5
J: TRBJ2-5
size: -
D: TRBD2
DNA: TGTGCTAGTGGTTTGGGGGACTATCTACGTAAGGAGACCCAGTACTTC
CDR3: CASGLGDYLRKETQYF

V: TRBV27
J: TRBJ1-1
size: few
D: TRBD1
DNA: TGTGCCAGCTTTGCTGGACAGGGGTTCACTGAAGCTTTCTTT
CDR3: CASFAGQGFTEAFF

V: TRBV5-6
J: TRBJ2-5
size: -
D: TRBD2
DNA: TGTGCCAGCAGCTTGGTAGGACTAGCGGGTGCAGAGACCCAGTACTTC
CDR3: CASSLVGLAGAETQYF

V: TRBV5-6
J: TRBJ2-5
size: -
D: -
DNA: TGTGCCAGCAGCTTCCCGACACCTCAAGAGACCCAGTACTTC
CDR3: CASSFPTPQETQYF

V: TRBV7-8
J: TRBJ1-1
size: -
D: -
DNA: TGTGCCAGCAGCCAGACCGGGATAACAGGGACTGAAGCTTTCTTT
CDR3: CASSQTGITGTEAFF

V: TRBV27
J: TRBJ1-4
size: few
D: TRBD1
DNA: TGTGCCAGCAGCCTTACACGGACAGGGTTTGATGAAAAACTGTTTTTT
CDR3: CASSLTRTGFDEKLFF

V: TRBV29-1
J: TRBJ2-3
size: few
D: -
DNA: TGCAGCGTTGAAGTGGGGGGAGATACGCAGTATTTT
CDR3: CSVEVGGDTQYF

V: TRBV6-5
J: TRBJ1-2
size: -
D: -
DNA: TGTGCCAGCAGGGACAGATATGGCTACACCTTC
CDR3: CASRDRYGYTF

V: TRBV30
J: TRBJ1-4
size: -
D: -
DNA: TGTGCCTGGAAGGGTACAGGGAGCGAAAAACTGTTTTTT
CDR3: CAWKGTGSEKLFF

V: TRBV5-1
J: TRBJ1-2
size: few
D: -
DNA: TGCGCCAGCAGCCGGGACAATGACTATGGCTACACCTTC
CDR3: CASSRDNDYGYTF

V: TRBV9
J: TRBJ2-3
size: -
D: -
DNA: TGTGCCAGCAGCGGGCAACTGGGGGCTGGCACAGATACGCAGTATTTT
CDR3: CASSGQLGAGTDTQYF

V: TRBV9
J: TRBJ1-1
size: few
D: -
DNA: TGTGCCAGCAGCGTAGGGGGGCGCACTGAAGCTTTCTTT
CDR3: CASSVGGRTEAFF

V: TRBV5-4
J: TRBJ2-7
size: -
D: -
DNA: TGTGCCAGCAGCACCGGGACAAGAAGGGAGCAGTACTTC
CDR3: CASSTGTRREQYF

V: TRBV19
J: TRBJ2-2
size: few
D: -
DNA: TGTGCCAGTAGTATAGTCGGTCCCGGGGAGCTGTTTTTT
CDR3: CASSIVGPGELFF

V: TRBV27
J: TRBJ1-4
size: -
D: -
DNA: TGTGCCAGCAGTTTATCGGGGGGAAGTGAAAAACTGTTTTTT
CDR3: CASSLSGGSEKLFF

V: TRBV19
J: TRBJ2-1
size: -
D: TRBD2
DNA: TGTGCCAGTAGTATTATGGTGGGAGGGCACAATGAGCAGTTCTTC
CDR3: CASSIMVGGHNEQFF

V: TRBV4-2
J: TRBJ2-5
size: -
D: -
DNA: TGTGCCAGCAGCCAAGGCCCGGGGTCAATTGGGGAGACCCAGTACTTC
CDR3: CASSQGPGSIGETQYF

V: TRBV29-1
J: TRBJ1-2
size: -
D: -
DNA: TGCAGCGTTGGAGCGGGTGGCTACACCTTC
CDR3: CSVGAGGYTF

V: TRBV25-1
J: TRBJ2-5
size: -
D: -
DNA: TGTGCCAGCAGTAGGATACAGAGAACCCAAGAGACCCAGTACTTC
CDR3: CASSRIQRTQETQYF

V: TRBV30
J: TRBJ2-7
size: -
D: -
DNA: TGTGCCTGGAGCCTTACTACGTGGGGGCCCAGGAACGAGCAGTACTTC
CDR3: CAWSLTTWGPRNEQYF

V: TRBV28
J: TRBJ1-1
size: -
D: -
DNA: TGTGCCAGCAGCCAAGCCCTCGGTGCGACTGAAGCTTTCTTT
CDR3: CASSQALGATEAFF

V: TRBV19
J: TRBJ2-5
size: -
D: -
DNA: TGTGCCAGTAGTAGACAGACGACCCTGGAGACCCAGTACTTC
CDR3: CASSRQTTLETQYF

V: TRBV7-6
J: TRBJ2-1
size: -
D: TRBD2
DNA: TGTGCCAGCAGCTCGAACCCGGGACTAGATAATAGTGAGCAGTTCTTC
CDR3: CASSSNPGLDNSEQFF

V: TRBV5-4
J: TRBJ2-7
size: -
D: -
DNA: TGTGCCAGCAGCCAGAAGACAGCGTTGCATTACGAGCAGTACTTC
CDR3: CASSQKTALHYEQYF

V: TRBV2
J: TRBJ2-2
size: -
D: -
DNA: TGTGCCAGCAGGGAGCAGGGGTCAGACACCGGGGAGCTGTTTTTT
CDR3: CASREQGSDTGELFF

V: TRBV19
J: TRBJ1-2
size: -
D: -
DNA: TGTGCCAGTAGCAAACAAACCTCCACAGGGTCCTCCCTCGATGGCTACACCTTC
CDR3: CASSKQTSTGSSLDGYTF

V: TRBV7-2
J: TRBJ1-3
size: -
D: -
DNA: TGTGCCAGCAGCTTAGACGTCCAGAGGCTTTCTGGAAACACCATATATTTT
CDR3: CASSLDVQRLSGNTIYF

V: TRBV7-9
J: TRBJ1-6
size: -
D: TRBD1
DNA: TGTGCCAGCAGCTTACTTCCGGGACAGTTAGATTCACCCCTCCACTTT
CDR3: CASSLLPGQLDSPLHF

V: TRBV19
J: TRBJ2-7
size: -
D: TRBD1
DNA: TGTGCCAGTAGTTTCCCCGGGACAGGGGCCTACGAGCAGTACTTC
CDR3: CASSFPGTGAYEQYF

V: TRBV28
J: TRBJ1-1
size: few
D: -
DNA: TGTGCCAGCAGTCCCAGGGCAATGAACACTGAAGCTTTCTTT
CDR3: CASSPRAMNTEAFF

V: TRBV19
J: TRBJ2-1
size: -
D: TRBD2
DNA: TGTGCCAGTAGTAAGGGACTAGCGGGGGATGAGCAGTTCTTC
CDR3: CASSKGLAGDEQFF

V: TRBV27
J: TRBJ1-2
size: -
D: -
DNA: TGTGCCAGCAGTGCACAGGGTCAGGGCTACACCTTC
CDR3: CASSAQGQGYTF

V: TRBV4-1
J: TRBJ2-1
size: -
D: TRBD2
DNA: TGCGCCAGCAGCGCAAAACCTCTAGCGGACTCCTACAATGAGCAGTTCTTC
CDR3: CASSAKPLADSYNEQFF

V: TRBV11-2
J: TRBJ1-2
size: -
D: -
DNA: TGTGCCAGCAGCCCCTCATGGCAGAATGGCTACACCTTC
CDR3: CASSPSWQNGYTF

V: TRBV5-1
J: TRBJ2-2
size: -
D: -
DNA: TGCGCCAGCAGCTTGGGCCCCGGGAGTACCGACACCGGGGAGCTGTTTTTT
CDR3: CASSLGPGSTDTGELFF

V: TRBV9
J: TRBJ2-3
size: -
D: -
DNA: TGTGCCAGCAGCGTAGATTTCCCGGATACGCAGTATTTT
CDR3: CASSVDFPDTQYF

V: TRBV19
J: TRBJ2-1
size: -
D: -
DNA: TGTGCCAGTAGTCCTGGCCCCATTCAGGAGCAGTTCTTC
CDR3: CASSPGPIQEQFF

V: TRBV29-1
J: TRBJ2-1
size: -
D: -
DNA: TGCAGCTCCGGGACACTGAACTACAATGAGCAGTTCTTC
CDR3: CSSGTLNYNEQFF

V: TRBV15
J: TRBJ2-7
size: -
D: -
DNA: TGTGCCACCAGCAGGGATCCCGGCAGGGATGCCGAGCAGTACTTC
CDR3: CATSRDPGRDAEQYF